This TCR beta chain was profiled in a study of blood T cell repertoires in COVID-19. Study overall: COVID-19 samples, acute and convalescent, were from the United States, Italy and Spain.

Original analysis: By means of reference gene primer amplification, nucleated cell counts were estimated. Data came from immunoSEQ multiplex PCR; TCRdb stores just in-frame clones and leaves some out. Clone size and the V and J calls come from that table; the DNA yielded D and trimming. The sample holds some 200,000 clones, about 83% seen once. Recruited during active infection, patients (from Seattle) were subsequently followed longitudinally. The source material was peripheral blood. The origin of this receptor is a woman in her 30s with COVID-19, enrolled during active disease.

In nucleotides, the CDR3 is TGTGCCAGCAGAACAATCAGGGTTGCGGATACGCAGTATTTT. Its protein product is CASRTIRVADTQYF. V usage is TRBV27 and J usage is TRBJ2-3; maybe TRBD1 (5 bases). This CDR3 has 14 amino acids. From germline, CDR1 is MNHEY and CDR2 SMNVEV (reference sequence). With 6 bases removed from V and 6 bases from J, the gap between germline ends came to 16 bases.